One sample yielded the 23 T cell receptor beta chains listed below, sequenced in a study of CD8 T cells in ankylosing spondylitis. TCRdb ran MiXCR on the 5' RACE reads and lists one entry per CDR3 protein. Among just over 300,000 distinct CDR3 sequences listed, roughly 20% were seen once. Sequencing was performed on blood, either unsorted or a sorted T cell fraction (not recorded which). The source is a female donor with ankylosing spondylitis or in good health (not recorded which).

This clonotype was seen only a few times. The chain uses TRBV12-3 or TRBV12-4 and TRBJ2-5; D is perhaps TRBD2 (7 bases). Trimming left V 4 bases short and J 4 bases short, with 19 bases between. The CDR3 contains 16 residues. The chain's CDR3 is CASSSLRQGRGETQYF. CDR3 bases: TGTGCCAGCAGTTCCTTAAGGCAGGGGAGGGGAGAGACCCAGTACTTC.

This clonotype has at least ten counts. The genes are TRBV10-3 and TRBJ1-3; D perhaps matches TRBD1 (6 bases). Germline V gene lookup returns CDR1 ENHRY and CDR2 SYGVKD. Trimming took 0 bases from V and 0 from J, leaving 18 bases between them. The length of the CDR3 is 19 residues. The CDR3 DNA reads TGTGCCATCAGTGAGTCGCCAACAGGGCGTCTTACCTCTGGAAACACCATATATTTT. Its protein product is CAISESPTGRLTSGNTIYF.

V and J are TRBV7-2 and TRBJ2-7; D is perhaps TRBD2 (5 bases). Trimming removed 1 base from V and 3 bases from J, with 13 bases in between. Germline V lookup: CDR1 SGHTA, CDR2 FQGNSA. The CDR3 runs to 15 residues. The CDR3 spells CASSLEADFYYEQYF. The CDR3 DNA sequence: TGTGCCAGCAGCTTAGAGGCGGACTTCTACTACGAGCAGTACTTC.

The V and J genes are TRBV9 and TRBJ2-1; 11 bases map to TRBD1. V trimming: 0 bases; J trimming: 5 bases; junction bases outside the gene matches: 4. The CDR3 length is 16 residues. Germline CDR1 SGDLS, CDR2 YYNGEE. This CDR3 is CASSVVPDRGHNEQFF. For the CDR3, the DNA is TGTGCCAGCAGCGTAGTGCCGGACAGGGGGCACAATGAGCAGTTCTTC.

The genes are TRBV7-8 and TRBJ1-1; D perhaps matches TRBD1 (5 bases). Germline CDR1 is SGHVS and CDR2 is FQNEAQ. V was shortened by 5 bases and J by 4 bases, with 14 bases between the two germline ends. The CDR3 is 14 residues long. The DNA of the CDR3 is TGTGCCAGCAGCAATTACGGGACCCCCACTGAAGCTTTCTTT. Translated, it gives CASSNYGTPTEAFF.

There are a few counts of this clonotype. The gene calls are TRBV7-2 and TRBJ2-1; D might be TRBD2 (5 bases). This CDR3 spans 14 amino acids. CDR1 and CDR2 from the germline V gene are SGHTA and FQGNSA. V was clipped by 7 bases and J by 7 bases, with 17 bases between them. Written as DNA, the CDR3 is TGTGCCAGCACCCTAGAGGGCAGCTGGAATGAGCAGTTCTTC. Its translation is CASTLEGSWNEQFF.

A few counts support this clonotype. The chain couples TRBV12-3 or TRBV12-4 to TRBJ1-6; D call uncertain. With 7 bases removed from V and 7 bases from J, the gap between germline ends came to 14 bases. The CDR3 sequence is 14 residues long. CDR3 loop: CASTWSGRNSPLHF. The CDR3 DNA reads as TGTGCCAGCACCTGGTCCGGACGAAATTCACCCCTCCACTTT.

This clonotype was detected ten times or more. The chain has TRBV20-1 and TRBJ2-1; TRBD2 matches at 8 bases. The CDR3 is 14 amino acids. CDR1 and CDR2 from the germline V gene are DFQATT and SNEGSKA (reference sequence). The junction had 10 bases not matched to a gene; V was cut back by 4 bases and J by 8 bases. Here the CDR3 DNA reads TGCAGTGCTATTCAGGCCGCGGGGGGCTATGAGCAGTTCTTC. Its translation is CSAIQAAGGYEQFF.

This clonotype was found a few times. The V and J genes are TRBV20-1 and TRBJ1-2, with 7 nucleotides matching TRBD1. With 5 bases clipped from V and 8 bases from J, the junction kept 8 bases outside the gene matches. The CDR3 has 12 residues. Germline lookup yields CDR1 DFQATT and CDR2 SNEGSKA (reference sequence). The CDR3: CSAAGGGFGYTF. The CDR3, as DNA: TGCAGTGCTGCCGGAGGGGGCTTCGGCTACACCTTC.

CDR3 in DNA: TGCAGTGCTAAGGTCTTCGGCGAGCAGTACTTC. Its protein is CSAKVFGEQYF. The J gene is TRBJ2-7, the V gene TRBV20-1; D call uncertain. Germline CDR1 reads DFQATT; CDR2 reads SNEGSKA (reference sequence). The CDR3 contains 11 residues. V lost 4 bases and J lost 6, with 10 bases in between.

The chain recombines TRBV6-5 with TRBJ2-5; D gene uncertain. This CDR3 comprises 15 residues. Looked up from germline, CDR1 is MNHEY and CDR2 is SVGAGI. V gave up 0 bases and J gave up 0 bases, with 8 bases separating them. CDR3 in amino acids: CASSYSRPDQETQYF. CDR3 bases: TGTGCCAGCAGTTACTCACGGCCAGACCAAGAGACCCAGTACTTC.

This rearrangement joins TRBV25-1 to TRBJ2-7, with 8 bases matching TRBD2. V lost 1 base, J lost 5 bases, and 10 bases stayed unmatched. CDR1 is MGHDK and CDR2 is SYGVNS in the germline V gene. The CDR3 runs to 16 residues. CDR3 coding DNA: TGTGCCAGCAGTGAATGGCATCGGGGGGGCATGCACGAGCAGTACTTC. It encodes CASSEWHRGGMHEQYF.

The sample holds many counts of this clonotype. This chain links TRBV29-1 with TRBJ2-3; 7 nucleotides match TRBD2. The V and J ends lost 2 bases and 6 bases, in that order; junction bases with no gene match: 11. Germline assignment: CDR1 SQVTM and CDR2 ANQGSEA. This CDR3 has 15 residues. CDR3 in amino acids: CSVERSGLYSDTQYF. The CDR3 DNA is TGCAGCGTTGAAAGGTCGGGACTATACAGTGATACGCAGTATTTT.

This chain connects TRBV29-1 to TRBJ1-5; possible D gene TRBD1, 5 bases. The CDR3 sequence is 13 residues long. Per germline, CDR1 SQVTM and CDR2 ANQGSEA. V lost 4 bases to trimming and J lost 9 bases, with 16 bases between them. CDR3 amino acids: CSVAGTARGPQHF. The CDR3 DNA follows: TGCAGCGTTGCCGGGACGGCAAGAGGGCCCCAGCATTTT.

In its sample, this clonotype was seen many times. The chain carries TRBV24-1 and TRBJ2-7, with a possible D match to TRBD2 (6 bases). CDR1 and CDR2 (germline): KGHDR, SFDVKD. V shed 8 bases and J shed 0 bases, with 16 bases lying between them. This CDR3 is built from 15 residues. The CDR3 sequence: CATTKEGGSSYEQYF. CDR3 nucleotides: TGTGCCACCACCAAGGAGGGCGGAAGCTCCTACGAGCAGTACTTC.

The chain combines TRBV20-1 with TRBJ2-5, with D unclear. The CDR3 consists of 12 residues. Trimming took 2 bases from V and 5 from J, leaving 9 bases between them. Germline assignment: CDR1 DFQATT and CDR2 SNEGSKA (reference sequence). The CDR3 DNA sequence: TGCAGTGCTAGACCAGCGACGGAGACCCAGTACTTC. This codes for CSARPATETQYF.

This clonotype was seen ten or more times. The CDR3 sequence is CASSSTEGARGAFF. The CDR3 nucleotides read TGTGCCAGCAGCTCGACAGAGGGAGCTCGGGGAGCTTTCTTT. The chain uses TRBV12-3 or TRBV12-4 and TRBJ1-1; D is perhaps TRBD1 (5 bases). The CDR3 has 14 amino acids. The ends were cut back, 6 bases at V and 10 bases at J, with 21 bases in the middle.

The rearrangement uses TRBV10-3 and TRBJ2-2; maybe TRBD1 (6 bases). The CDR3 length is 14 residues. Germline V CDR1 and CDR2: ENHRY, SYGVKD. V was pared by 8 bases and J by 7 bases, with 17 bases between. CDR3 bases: TGTGCCATCGGGCAGGGGCTAATGGACGGGGAGCTGTTTTTT. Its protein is CAIGQGLMDGELFF.

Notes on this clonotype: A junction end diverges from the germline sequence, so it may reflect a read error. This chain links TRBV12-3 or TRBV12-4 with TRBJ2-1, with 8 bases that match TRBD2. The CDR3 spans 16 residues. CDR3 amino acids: CASTTGTSPNYNEQIF. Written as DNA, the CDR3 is TGTGCCAGCACTACGGGGACTAGTCCTAACTACAATGAGCAGATCTTC.

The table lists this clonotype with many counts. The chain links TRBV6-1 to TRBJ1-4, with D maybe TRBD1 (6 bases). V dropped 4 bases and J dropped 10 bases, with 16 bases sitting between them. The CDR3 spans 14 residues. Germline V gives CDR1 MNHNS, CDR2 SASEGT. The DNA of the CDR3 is TGTGCCAGCAGTGGTGTAGGGGGTGGAGGAAAACTGTTTTTT. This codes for CASSGVGGGGKLFF.

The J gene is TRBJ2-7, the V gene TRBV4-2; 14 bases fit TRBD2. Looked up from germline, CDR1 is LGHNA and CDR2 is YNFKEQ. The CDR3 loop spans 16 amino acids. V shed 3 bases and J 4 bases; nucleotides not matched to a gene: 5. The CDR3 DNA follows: TGTGCCAGCAGCCAGGGACTAGCGGGAGTTAGGTACGAGCAGTACTTC. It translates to CASSQGLAGVRYEQYF.

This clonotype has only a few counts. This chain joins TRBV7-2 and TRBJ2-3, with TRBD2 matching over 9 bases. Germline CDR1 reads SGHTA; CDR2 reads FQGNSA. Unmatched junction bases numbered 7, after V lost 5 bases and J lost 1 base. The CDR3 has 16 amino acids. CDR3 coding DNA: TGTGCCAGCAGCGCCGCGGGACTAGCAGGCACAGATACGCAGTATTTT. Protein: CASSAAGLAGTDTQYF. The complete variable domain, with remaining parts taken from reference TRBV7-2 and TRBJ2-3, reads GAGVSQSPSNKVTEKGKDVELRCDPISGHTALYWYRQSLGQGLEFLIYFQGNSAPDKSGLPSDRFSAERTGGSVSTLTIQRTQQEDSAVYLCASSAAGLAGTDTQYFGPGTRLTVL.

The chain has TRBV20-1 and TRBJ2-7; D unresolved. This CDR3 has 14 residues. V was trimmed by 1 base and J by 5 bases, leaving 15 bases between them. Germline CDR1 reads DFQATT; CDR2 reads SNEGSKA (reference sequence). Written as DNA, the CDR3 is TGCAGTGCTAGAGCTTCTCCCGTGACCCACGAGCAGTACTTC. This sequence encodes CSARASPVTHEQYF.